This T cell receptor (beta chain) was sequenced in a study of cytomegalovirus exposure and HLA in healthy donors. 60 Vbeta and 13 Jbeta primers were used in PCR. Assay used: immunoSEQ multiplex PCR; TCRdb lists only in-frame clones, some missing. The sample lists more than 85,000 clones, around 78% seen once, with 1.3% in the top ten. Whole-study findings and limits: A later analysis found that most CMV-associated TCR beta chains appeared HLA-restricted.

This clone turned up a few times. The antigen is not known. Germline V lookup: CDR1 GTSNPN, CDR2 SVGIG (reference sequence). The CDR3 length is 13 residues. Losses at the gene ends were 3 bases for V and 2 bases for J; bases not matched to a gene: 4. The receptor comes from a woman aged 25-40 years in good health and CMV-seronegative. The sequenced material came from PBMCs. This chain links TRBV30 with TRBJ2-7; 7 bases line up with TRBD1. The DNA for the CDR3 is TGTGCCTGGAGGAGGGACAGCACCTACGAGCAGTACTTC. Protein sequence: CAWRRDSTYEQYF. The complete variable domain, with remaining parts taken from reference TRBV30 and TRBJ2-7, reads SQTIHQWPATLVQPVGSPLSLECTVEGTSNPNLYWYRQAAGRGLQLLFYSVGIGQISSEVPQNLSASRPQDRQFILSSKKLLLSDSGFYLCAWRRDSTYEQYFGPGTRLTVT.